The 24 T cell receptor beta chains in this list originate from one sample, sequenced in a study of T cell clones after liver transplantation. The assay was immunoSEQ multiplex PCR, and TCRdb's table has in-frame clones only and misses some. The sample consists of over 55,000 clones, 70% of them appearing once. The sequenced sample was CD4+ T cells from blood, obtained at the roughly 15-month timepoint. Every receptor here comes from a human patient who received a liver transplant. Some of the T cells may derive from the graft donor.

The chain employs TRBV7-2 and TRBJ1-2; D might be TRBD1 (6 bases). V was cut by 5 bases and J by 0 bases, with 22 bases left in between. The CDR3 runs to 18 residues. Germline values: CDR1 SGHTA, CDR2 FQGNSA. CDR3 nucleotides: TGTGCCAGCAGCAGAGCGGGGGGCGCGGGGCCCCCTAACTATGGCTACACCTTC. Translating it yields CASSRAGGAGPPNYGYTF. Full variable domain (remainder filled in from reference TRBV7-2 and TRBJ1-2): GAGVSQSPSNKVTEKGKDVELRCDPISGHTALYWYRQSLGQGLEFLIYFQGNSAPDKSGLPSDRFSAERTGGSVSTLTIQRTQQEDSAVYLCASSRAGGAGPPNYGYTFGSGTRLTVV.

The genes are TRBV5-1 and TRBJ1-3, with 8 bases matching TRBD1. Trimming took 4 bases from V and 1 from J; bases not matched to a gene: 7. Germline CDR1 SGHRS, CDR2 YFSETQ. The CDR3 totals 16 residues. The CDR3 sequence is CASSIQGAGSGNTIYF. The CDR3 DNA follows: TGCGCCAGCAGCATCCAGGGGGCCGGTTCTGGAAACACCATATATTTT.

J is TRBJ1-3 and V is TRBV18; D not certain. The germline V and J ends were trimmed by 2 bases and 0 bases, with 17 bases remaining between them. This CDR3 has 18 residues. Germline values: CDR1 KGHSH, CDR2 LQKENI. Written as DNA, the CDR3 is TGTGCCAGCTCACCAGACCAACTTGACGTAAGCTCTGGAAACACCATATATTTT. This codes for CASSPDQLDVSSGNTIYF.

This clone was detected many times. The V gene is TRBV6-5, the J gene TRBJ1-6, with TRBD1 matching 9 bases. Germline-derived CDR1 and CDR2 are MNHEY and SVGAGI. The CDR3 extends over 14 amino acids. Trimming removed 6 bases from V and 10 bases from J; junction bases left unmatched: 7. In DNA form, the CDR3 reads TGTGCCAGCAGAGCCGGGACAGGGTTGTCACCCCTCCACTTT. This translates into CASRAGTGLSPLHF.

This clone has only a few counts. V and J are TRBV5-1 and TRBJ2-5; 12 positions match TRBD2. The CDR3 contains 16 residues. Germline CDR1 reads SGHRS; CDR2 reads YFSETQ. V shed 4 bases and J 2 bases; nucleotides not matched to a gene: 6. The CDR3 DNA sequence: TGCGCCAGCAGCCCTGGACTAGCGGGGAAGCAAGAGACCCAGTACTTC. Its protein is CASSPGLAGKQETQYF.

The chain carries TRBV23-1 and TRBJ1-1; 7 bases match TRBD1. TRBV23-1 qualifies as an ORF whose function is uncertain. The CDR3 runs to 15 residues. V gave up 0 bases and J gave up 6 bases; unmatched junction bases: 7. CDR3 bases: TGCGCCAGCAGTCAATCGAGGGGGCTACGATCTGAAGCTTTCTTT. It translates to CASSQSRGLRSEAFF.

CDR3 bases: TGTGCCAGCAGCCCACTAACTAACACCATATATTTT. This codes for CASSPLTNTIYF. This sequence joins TRBV7-6 and TRBJ1-3, with D hard to call. The CDR3 runs to 12 residues. Germline V gene data show CDR1 as SGHVS and CDR2 as FNYEAQ. V lost 5 bases, J lost 7 bases, and 9 bases lay in between.

This clone was recorded a few times. The chain carries TRBV25-1 and TRBJ1-1; 8 bases fit TRBD1. Germline lookup yields CDR1 MGHDK and CDR2 SYGVNS. V gave up 6 bases and J gave up 4 bases; unmatched junction bases: 13. This CDR3 has 16 amino acids. The CDR3 region has the DNA TGTGCCAGCAGAGACATAGGGGGACAGGAAGGCACTGAAGCTTTCTTT. Its protein product is CASRDIGGQEGTEAFF.

This clone was counted once. The chain combines TRBV11-2 with TRBJ1-1; D remains unclear. V was pared by 2 bases and J by 3 bases, with 7 bases between. The CDR3 has 13 amino acids. The germline CDR1 and CDR2 sequences are SGHAT and FQNNGV. CDR3 sequence: CASSLSEYTEAFF. As DNA, the CDR3 is TGTGCCAGCAGCTTAAGCGAATACACTGAAGCTTTCTTT.

The chain links TRBV7-2 to TRBJ1-5; a weak D match, TRBD1 (5 bases). CDR1 is SGHTA, CDR2 FQGNSA, per germline. Trimming took 4 bases from V and 2 from J, leaving 12 bases between them. CDR3 length equals 15 residues. The CDR3 DNA is TGTGCCAGCAGCTGGGGACCAACGGGCAATCAGCCCCAGCATTTT. This codes for CASSWGPTGNQPQHF.

The V gene is TRBV2, the J gene TRBJ2-1; unclear D gene. Germline CDR1 and CDR2: SNHLY and FYNNEI. The V end lost 2 bases, the J end lost 8 bases, and 10 bases lay between the germline ends. CDR3 length: 13 amino acids. This CDR3 is CASSESPWDEQFF. The DNA for the CDR3 is TGTGCCAGCAGTGAATCTCCCTGGGATGAGCAGTTCTTC.

This clone rates as medium-sized. This sequence joins TRBV6-4 and TRBJ1-6; D call uncertain. There are 14 residues in the CDR3. Germline V gene data show CDR1 as MRHNA and CDR2 as SNTAGT. V dropped 4 bases and J dropped 6 bases, with 10 bases sitting between them. The CDR3 loop reads CASSGVGGNSPLHF. The CDR3 region has the DNA TGTGCCAGCAGTGGGGTCGGTGGTAATTCACCCCTCCACTTT.

The table lists this clone with many counts. This chain connects TRBV18 to TRBJ1-1, with 9 nucleotides matching TRBD1. Germline V gene data show CDR1 as KGHSH and CDR2 as LQKENI. The CDR3 is 16 residues long. Trimming removed 3 bases from V and 5 bases from J; junction bases left unmatched: 10. The CDR3 DNA sequence: TGTGCCAGCTCACCGAACCGGGACAGGGAGGGGACTGAAGCTTTCTTT. It specifies CASSPNRDREGTEAFF.

This clone was seen a few times. The V call is TRBV29-1, the J call TRBJ2-6; possibly TRBD1 or TRBD2 for D (5 bases each). The CDR3 sequence is 19 residues long. CDR1 and CDR2 (germline): SQVTM, ANQGSEA. The V end lost 7 bases, the J end lost 0 bases, and 25 bases lay between the germline ends. This CDR3 is CSEIDIWDPRSSGANVLTF. The CDR3 DNA reads TGCAGCGAGATCGACATTTGGGACCCTCGTAGCTCTGGGGCCAACGTCCTGACTTTC.

V gene TRBV14 combines with J gene TRBJ2-3, with D perhaps assigned TRBD1 or TRBD2 (5 bases each). Germline V gene sequence: CDR1 SGHDN, CDR2 FVKESK. Trimming shortened V by 0 bases and J by 6 bases, and 13 bases separated the two germline ends. The CDR3 loop spans 15 amino acids. CDR3 sequence: CASSQEWGLADTQYF. The CDR3 DNA reads TGTGCCAGCAGCCAAGAGTGGGGCCTAGCTGATACGCAGTATTTT.

The J gene is TRBJ2-3, the V gene TRBV18; D gene uncertain. The CDR3 contains 15 residues. V lost 3 bases and J 5 bases, leaving 15 bases between the germline ends. Germline CDR1 is KGHSH and CDR2 is LQKENI. CDR3 sequence: CASSPPNSPEDTQYF. The CDR3 coding sequence is TGTGCCAGCTCACCGCCTAACTCCCCCGAAGATACGCAGTATTTT.

The chain has TRBV7-9 and TRBJ2-5; tentatively, D is TRBD2 (5 bases). CDR1 and CDR2 from the germline V gene are SEHNR and FQNEAQ (reference sequence). V lost 2 bases to trimming and J lost 9 bases, with 19 bases between them. This CDR3 has 15 residues. The DNA of the CDR3 is TGTGCCAGCAGCTTAACGACCTCCGGGGAGAAGCCCCAGTACTTC. Protein product: CASSLTTSGEKPQYF.

This clone was observed a handful of times. This rearrangement joins TRBV7-6 to TRBJ2-2; 9 bases are shared with TRBD2. Germline CDR1 SGHVS, CDR2 FNYEAQ. Trimming took 0 bases from V and 4 from J; bases not matched to a gene: 0. This CDR3 has 15 amino acids. The CDR3 coding sequence is TGTGCCAGCAGCTTAGCGCGGGGGGGCACCGGGGAGCTGTTTTTT. This translates into CASSLARGGTGELFF.

The gene calls are TRBV25-1 and TRBJ2-1; TRBD2 agrees at 7 bases. Germline CDR1 and CDR2: MGHDK and SYGVNS. J lost 2 bases, V lost 2 bases, and 12 bases had no gene match. The CDR3 covers 18 residues. In DNA, the CDR3 is TGTGCCAGCAGTGAACCCCCTATGAGGGAGGGCACCTACAATGAGCAGTTCTTC. This gives the protein CASSEPPMREGTYNEQFF.

The chain employs TRBV19 and TRBJ1-4; TRBD1 matches at 7 bases. CDR3 length: 15 amino acids. J gave up 4 bases and V 5 bases, and 7 bases lay outside the gene matches. The germline CDR1 and CDR2 sequences are LNHDA and SQIVND (reference sequence). As DNA, the CDR3 is TGTGCCAGTAGTCTGGACAGGAACCTTAATGAAAAACTGTTTTTT. Translation: CASSLDRNLNEKLFF.

The rearrangement links TRBV2 to TRBJ1-4; no clear D gene. The CDR3 runs to 14 residues. Germline CDR1 SNHLY, CDR2 FYNNEI. V gave up 0 bases and J gave up 8 bases, with 10 bases separating them. The DNA of the CDR3 is TGTGCCAGCAGTGAAGCGGAGTCCTTAGAAAAACTGTTTTTT. This sequence encodes CASSEAESLEKLFF.

This chain connects TRBV13 to TRBJ2-1; D remains unclear. CDR1 is PRHDT and CDR2 is FYEKMQ in the germline V gene (reference sequence). The length of the CDR3 is 16 residues. V lost 0 bases to trimming and J lost 0 bases, with 9 bases between them. As DNA, the CDR3 is TGTGCCAGCAGCTTAGGCGACTGGAGCTCCTACAATGAGCAGTTCTTC. Protein sequence: CASSLGDWSSYNEQFF.

The chain combines TRBV30 with TRBJ1-6, with 7 bases that match TRBD1. Looked up from germline, CDR1 is GTSNPN and CDR2 is SVGIG (reference sequence). V shed 3 bases and J 5 bases; nucleotides not matched to a gene: 10. This CDR3 spans 16 amino acids. In DNA form, the CDR3 reads TGTGCCTGGAGGGGGGGACCGGGACAGAATAATTCACCCCTCCACTTT. This encodes CAWRGGPGQNNSPLHF.

The chain has TRBV6-5 and TRBJ2-7; D not certain. This CDR3 region has 13 residues. The germline CDR1 and CDR2 sequences are MNHEY and SVGAGI. V was cut by 0 bases and J by 4 bases, with 7 bases left in between. CDR3 protein: CASSYSIDYEQYV. CDR3 DNA: TGTGCCAGCAGTTACTCGATAGATTACGAGCAGTACGTC.